This T cell receptor (beta chain) was observed in a study of T cell changes during pregnancy in multiple sclerosis. This CDR3 spans 12 amino acids. V was cut by 2 bases and J by 8 bases, with 9 bases left in between. Germline CDR1 is MNHEY and CDR2 is SVGAGI. Sequenced by immunoSEQ multiplex PCR; TCRdb stores in-frame clones only, minus some. Here the sample spans about 68,000 clones, around nine tenths being singletons. Sample: peripheral blood, taken in the third trimester of pregnancy. This receptor was identified in a female donor with multiple sclerosis, enrolled in a pregnancy study. V and J are TRBV6-5 and TRBJ1-2; D call uncertain. The CDR3 loop reads CASSYEGGGYTF. In DNA form, the CDR3 reads TGTGCCAGCAGTTACGAGGGAGGCGGCTACACCTTC.